Listed below are T cell receptor beta chains from one sample, sequenced in a study of T cell responses to AZD1222 COVID-19 vaccine. The method was immunoSEQ multiplex PCR; TCRdb's version includes in-frame clones alone and lacks a portion of them. In the table there are around 150,000 clones, 90% to 95% of which are singletons. Here the sequenced sample was peripheral blood, taken on day 0 of MenACWY control vaccination. The receptor source for this set is an adult in good health. The CDR3 runs from the conserved cysteine through the conserved F or W. The D gene is left open where the match is weak. The size entry is marked missing in some rows and otherwise reads once, few, many or a size class.

D	V	J	size	CDR3	DNA
TRBD1	TRBV18	TRBJ1-2	once	CASSRDRVDDGYTF	TGTGCCAGCTCTCGGGACAGGGTAGACGATGGCTACACCTTC
TRBD2	TRBV6-5	TRBJ2-1	.	CASRTSGVGHEQFF	TGTGCCAGCAGGACTAGCGGTGTGGGGCATGAGCAGTTCTTC
TRBD1	TRBV7-2	TRBJ2-7	.	CASSLQPTEQGANYEQYF	TGTGCCAGCAGCTTACAGCCAACGGAACAGGGGGCGAACTACGAGCAGTACTTC
.	TRBV4-2	TRBJ1-3	.	CASSPGTGNTIYF	TGTGCCAGCAGCCCTGGGACAGGAAACACCATATATTTT
.	TRBV14	TRBJ2-7	few	CASSQGRTSYEQYF	TGTGCCAGCAGCCAAGGACGGACCTCCTACGAGCAGTACTTC
.	TRBV5-6	TRBJ1-1	few	CASSRTGNTEAFF	TGTGCCAGCAGCCGAACCGGCAACACTGAAGCTTTCTTT
.	TRBV24-1	TRBJ2-1	.	CATSDPVSGTSNEQFF	TGTGCCACCAGTGATCCTGTTTCCGGGACTTCAAATGAGCAGTTCTTC
.	TRBV7-3	TRBJ1-2	once	CASSLGPGNYGYTF	TGTGCCAGCAGCTTAGGGCCAGGGAACTATGGCTACACCTTC
TRBD2	TRBV28	TRBJ2-4	.	CASSPTVREGLGKNIQYF	TGTGCCAGCAGTCCCACCGTGCGGGAGGGCCTAGGCAAAAACATTCAGTACTTC
.	TRBV6-4	TRBJ2-2	.	CASSPNGGNTGELFF	TGTGCCAGCAGCCCGAATGGGGGGAACACCGGGGAGCTGTTTTTT
.	TRBV19	TRBJ2-2	once	CASRQSAGTGELFF	TGTGCCAGTAGGCAATCCGCGGGCACCGGGGAGCTGTTTTTT
.	TRBV12-3/TRBV12-4	TRBJ2-7	.	CASRGPWGYEQYF	TGTGCCAGCAGAGGGCCCTGGGGGTACGAGCAGTACTTC
TRBD2	TRBV5-6	TRBJ2-1	.	CASSRGTSGRDEQFF	TGTGCCAGCAGCCGCGGGACTAGCGGGAGGGATGAGCAGTTCTTC
.	TRBV19	TRBJ2-7	.	CASSSSPRGSYEQYF	TGTGCCAGTAGTTCCTCCCCAAGGGGGTCCTACGAGCAGTACTTC
.	TRBV2	TRBJ2-3	.	CASSETDTQYF	TGTGCCAGCAGTGAGACAGATACGCAGTATTTT
.	TRBV6-5	TRBJ2-7	.	CASEELRSYEQYF	TGTGCCAGCGAGGAACTCCGCAGCTACGAGCAGTACTTC
.	TRBV29-1	TRBJ1-1	.	CSVEEGLVGNTEAFF	TGCAGCGTTGAAGAGGGGTTGGTCGGGAACACTGAAGCTTTCTTT
TRBD1	TRBV6-5	TRBJ2-7	.	CASSYRPTGLNEQYF	TGTGCCAGCAGTTACAGACCGACAGGGCTGAACGAGCAGTACTTC
TRBD1	TRBV7-2	TRBJ1-5	.	CASSLGPTGSGNQPQHF	TGTGCCAGCAGCTTAGGGCCGACAGGGTCGGGCAATCAGCCCCAGCATTTT
TRBD1	TRBV2	TRBJ2-1	.	CASSGARGNNEQFF	TGTGCCAGCAGTGGGGCCAGGGGGAACAATGAGCAGTTCTTC
.	TRBV2	TRBJ2-5	once	CASSRVTGIGETQYF	TGTGCCAGCAGCCGCGTGACGGGTATAGGAGAGACCCAGTACTTC
TRBD1	TRBV5-1	TRBJ2-7	.	CASSPGTGAYEQYF	TGCGCCAGCAGCCCCGGGACAGGGGCCTACGAGCAGTACTTC
.	TRBV19	TRBJ1-2	.	CASSPTRVLYGYTF	TGTGCCAGTAGTCCCACCAGGGTACTTTATGGCTACACCTTC
TRBD1	TRBV7-2	TRBJ1-2	.	CASSGTGPGGGYGYTF	TGTGCCAGCAGTGGGACAGGGCCTGGCGGCGGCTATGGCTACACCTTC
.	TRBV30	TRBJ1-2	.	CAQLFRAGGYTF	TGTGCCCAGCTCTTCAGGGCAGGAGGCTACACCTTC
TRBD2	TRBV2	TRBJ2-5	.	CASSAGLAGEGTLGTQYF	TGTGCCAGCAGTGCCGGACTAGCGGGAGAAGGGACACTGGGGACCCAGTACTTC
TRBD2	TRBV7-2	TRBJ2-1	.	CASSISGGAYNEQFF	TGTGCCAGCAGCATTAGCGGGGGGGCGTACAATGAGCAGTTCTTC
.	TRBV7-9	TRBJ2-1	.	CASSSLTSRDEQFF	TGTGCCAGCAGCTCCCTGACTAGTAGGGATGAGCAGTTCTTC
.	TRBV7-3	TRBJ2-5	once	CASSSPPRQETQYF	TGTGCCAGCAGCTCCCCTCCAAGACAAGAGACCCAGTACTTC
.	TRBV30	TRBJ2-2	once	CAFLAGPLTGELFF	TGTGCTTTTTTGGCGGGACCCCTGACCGGGGAGCTGTTTTTT
.	TRBV4-3	TRBJ1-6	.	CASSQPPEGPLHF	TGCGCCAGCAGCCAACCCCCGGAGGGACCCCTCCACTTT
TRBD1	TRBV6-5	TRBJ1-2	.	CASSYSGGGSYGYTF	TGTGCCAGCAGTTACTCGGGAGGGGGCAGTTATGGCTACACCTTC
.	TRBV5-1	TRBJ2-2	.	CASSWGRGRGTGELFF	TGCGCCAGCAGCTGGGGCCGGGGTAGGGGGACCGGGGAGCTGTTTTTT
.	TRBV4-1	TRBJ2-5	.	CASSRGGAETQYF	TGCGCCAGCAGCCGAGGAGGGGCGGAGACCCAGTACTTC
.	TRBV18	TRBJ1-1	once	CASSPGQDTEAFF	TGTGCCAGCTCACCGGGGCAGGACACTGAAGCTTTCTTT
.	TRBV18	TRBJ1-2	.	CASSPGTNYGYTF	TGTGCCAGCTCGCCAGGGACCAACTATGGCTACACCTTC
TRBD1	TRBV18	TRBJ2-7	.	CASSPLQAGGDEQYF	TGTGCCAGCTCACCACTGCAGGCAGGGGGAGACGAGCAGTACTTC
.	TRBV7-8	TRBJ2-7	.	CASKRTGSYEQYF	TGTGCCAGCAAGCGCACGGGTTCCTACGAGCAGTACTTC
.	TRBV12-2	TRBJ1-5	.	CASRPTHCWGKGGQNSNQPQHF	TGTGCAAGTCGCCCGACTCATTGTTGGGGAAAGGGTGGGCAAAATAGCAATCAGCCCCAGCATTTT
.	TRBV6-5	TRBJ1-6	.	CASIPWGDSPLHF	TGTGCCAGCATCCCGTGGGGGGATTCACCCCTCCACTTT